This T cell receptor beta chain came from a study of glioma-infiltrating T cells. Study-wide points: Tissue and blood shared very few CDR3 sequences.

This clonotype showed up many times. Its antigen is unknown. Amplification of TCR alpha and beta CDR3 regions from RNA used iRepertoire nested multiplex PCR. Tissue mRNA or PBMC total RNA, roughly 95-400 ng, went into one-step reverse transcription and amplification. TCRdb independently ran MiXCR on the multiplex PCR reads; one entry per CDR3 protein. The data hold roughly 190,000 distinct CDR3 sequences, with about 31% observed a single time. The sequenced sample consisted of glioma tissue, nonneoplastic brain tissue, or PBMCs (not recorded which). The clonotype originates from a human donor with low-grade glioma or glioblastoma, undergoing nonglioma brain surgery, or in good health (not recorded which).

The CDR3 reads CASSDRVTYEQYF. As DNA, the CDR3 is TGTGCCAGCAGTGACAGGGTAACCTACGAGCAGTACTTC. The rearrangement joins TRBV6-1 to TRBJ2-7, with a possible D match to TRBD1 (5 bases). The CDR3 is 13 residues long. From germline, CDR1 is MNHNS and CDR2 SASEGT. Trimming cost V 3 bases and J 2 bases, with 8 bases left between them.